This note documents a single T cell receptor beta chain sequence. The sample belongs to a study of T cells expressing NK-cell markers. TCRdb derives one entry per CDR3 protein from the 5' RACE reads, leaving out DNA. The table for this sample gives over 150,000 distinct CDR3 sequences. The CDR3 spans 15 residues. Germline V gene lookup returns CDR1 MNHNY and CDR2 SVGAGI (reference sequence). Specimen: blood T cells: a sorted CD56 or NKG2C T cell subset, CD4+ or CD8+ T cells, or bulk PBMC T cells (not recorded which). The chain carries TRBV6-6 and TRBJ1-1; TCRdb selects TRBD1, and the lack of DNA leaves this call unchecked. The source is a woman aged 45-65 years in good health. The CDR3 sequence is CASSSTGNRDTEAFF.